The 31 T cell receptor beta chains listed next were all sequenced from one sample in a study of regulatory T cells in long-lasting Graves disease. Arm-PCR of CDR3 regions and iRepertoire HTBI primers were used to build TCR beta libraries. TCRdb passed the multiplex PCR reads through MiXCR, listing each CDR3 protein once. The sample comprises roughly 500,000 distinct CDR3 sequences, less than 25% of which are singletons, and less than 15% rests with the top ten. Sample time point: persistent/refractory GD, antithyroid drugs over 5 years with positive TRAb. Preparation of the TCR library used RNA extracted from PBMCs. Here the sequenced sample was peripheral blood mononuclear cells (PBMCs), taken when the disease was refractory, from a patient treated with antithyroid drugs. These receptors came from a female donor with Graves disease.

This clonotype was recorded a few times. This chain links TRBV19 with TRBJ1-2; the match to TRBD1 covers 7 bases. Losses at the gene ends were 3 bases for V and 4 bases for J; bases not matched to a gene: 11. This CDR3 is 16 amino acids long. Per the germline V gene, CDR1 is LNHDA and CDR2 is SQIVND (reference sequence). For the CDR3, the DNA is TGTGCCAGTAGTATCGCCTCAGGGGGAAATAGCTATGGCTACACCTTC. It translates to CASSIASGGNSYGYTF.

This clonotype was seen many times. The chain couples TRBV12-3 or TRBV12-4 to TRBJ2-5; D is undetermined. The CDR3 length is 13 residues. Trimming shortened V by 6 bases and J by 7 bases, and 15 bases separated the two germline ends. In nucleotides, the CDR3 is TGTGCCAGCAGCATCGACCCACCCGGGACCCAGTACTTC. Encoded protein: CASSIDPPGTQYF.

Note on this clonotype: Given a much more abundant clone one base away, this may be a read error. The chain has TRBV7-2 and TRBJ1-1; D gene ambiguous. CDR3 size: 13 residues. The germline V and J ends were trimmed by 3 bases and 4 bases, with 9 bases remaining between them. In germline, CDR1 is SGHTA, CDR2 FQGNSA. The CDR3 here is CASSFARGTEAFF. The CDR3 DNA is TGTGCCAGCAGCTTTGCACGGGGCACTGAAGCTTTCTTT.

This sequence joins TRBV4-2 and TRBJ2-2; 9 nucleotides match TRBD2. V shed 8 bases, J shed 3 bases, and the junction held 7 bases outside the gene matches. CDR3 size: 15 residues. Germline CDR1 is LGHNA and CDR2 is YNFKEQ. CDR3 residues: CASEGGGRDTGELFF. CDR3 nucleotides: TGTGCCAGCGAGGGCGGCGGGAGGGACACCGGGGAGCTGTTTTTT.

In its sample, this clonotype was seen many times. The chain couples TRBV27 to TRBJ1-6; TRBD1 is a possible D gene (6 bases). Germline CDR1 and CDR2: MNHEY and SMNVEV (reference sequence). There are 13 residues in the CDR3. The V and J ends lost 5 bases and 7 bases respectively, with 9 bases between them. CDR3 sequence reads: CASSPGQNSPLHF. CDR3 DNA sequence: TGTGCCAGCAGTCCCGGACAGAATTCACCCCTCCACTTT.

Regarding this clonotype: A read error may produce the germline difference seen at one junction end. This chain connects TRBV24-1 to TRBJ2-1; 7 bases are a match to TRBD2. The CDR3 has 15 residues. Germline CDR1 is KGHDR and CDR2 is SFDVKD. The CDR3, as DNA: TGTGCCACTACAGCGGGACCCGTCTCCCACAATGAGCAGTTCTTC. Translated, it gives CATTAGPVSHNEQFF.

The rearrangement uses TRBV6-1 and TRBJ2-2; D is tentatively TRBD1 or TRBD2 (6 bases each). V was shortened by 6 bases and J by 4 bases, with 21 bases between the two germline ends. Germline lookup yields CDR1 MNHNS and CDR2 SASEGT. The CDR3 consists of 17 residues. CDR3 coding DNA: TGTGCCAGCAGACCCGGGACATCTGGAGGGTTCACCGGGGAGCTGTTTTTT. Encoded protein: CASRPGTSGGFTGELFF.

This clonotype was counted many times. This chain connects TRBV7-2 to TRBJ1-1; D is unresolved. Per germline, CDR1 SGHTA and CDR2 FQGNSA. The CDR3 contains 14 residues. V lost 3 bases and J lost 0, with 8 bases in between. The CDR3 coding sequence is TGTGCCAGCAGCTTTGGTATGCTGAACACTGAAGCTTTCTTT. Its translation is CASSFGMLNTEAFF. The variable domain in full, with the rest retrieved from reference TRBV7-2 and TRBJ1-1, is GAGVSQSPSNKVTEKGKDVELRCDPISGHTALYWYRQSLGQGLEFLIYFQGNSAPDKSGLPSDRFSAERTGGSVSTLTIQRTQQEDSAVYLCASSFGMLNTEAFFGQGTRLTVV.

This clonotype was seen ten or more times. The V call is TRBV29-1, the J call TRBJ2-7; D may be TRBD2 (5 bases). Trimming stripped 6 bases from V and 5 bases from J, with 20 bases between. Germline CDR1 and CDR2: SQVTM and ANQGSEA. This CDR3 has 14 amino acids. CDR3 region: CSVVLELELDEQYF. The DNA of the CDR3 is TGCAGCGTAGTACTAGAGCTGGAGCTGGACGAGCAGTACTTC.

This clonotype was observed at least ten times. The rearrangement joins TRBV6-1 to TRBJ1-1; a weak D match, TRBD1 (6 bases). The CDR3 runs to 13 residues. Deletions cut 6 bases from V and 11 bases from J, with 19 bases between. Germline CDR1 is MNHNS and CDR2 is SASEGT. CDR3 DNA sequence: TGTGCCAGCAGCCTCCGGGGGGCCCCCACCGCTTTCTTT. Amino acids: CASSLRGAPTAFF.

V is TRBV28 and J is TRBJ2-7, with a tentative D call TRBD1 (6 bases). The CDR3 loop spans 14 amino acids. Germline loops: CDR1 MDHEN, CDR2 SYDVKM. With 8 bases removed from V and 1 base from J, the gap between germline ends came to 15 bases. The CDR3 nucleotides read TGTGCCAGCGCCCCCAGGGGAAATTCCTACGAGCAGTACTTC. Residues: CASAPRGNSYEQYF.

The chain links TRBV7-2 to TRBJ2-3; D is unclear. Between the trimmed V and J ends, which lost 0 bases and 6 bases, there was a span of 16 bases. Per germline, CDR1 SGHTA and CDR2 FQGNSA. The CDR3 totals 16 residues. The CDR3 here is CASSLATAWFDDTQYF. The CDR3, as DNA: TGTGCCAGCAGCTTAGCCACAGCATGGTTCGACGATACGCAGTATTTT.

This clonotype was seen ten or more times. The chain is built from TRBV6-5 and TRBJ1-1; D perhaps matches TRBD1 (5 bases). Per germline, CDR1 MNHEY and CDR2 SVGAGI. V shed 2 bases and J shed 0 bases, with 10 bases lying between them. This CDR3 has 15 residues. The CDR3 sequence: CASSYPGRMNTEAFF. CDR3 nucleotides: TGTGCCAGCAGTTACCCGGGGCGGATGAACACTGAAGCTTTCTTT.

This clonotype showed up many times. V usage is TRBV24-1 and J usage is TRBJ2-6; D remains unclear. CDR1 is KGHDR, CDR2 SFDVKD, per germline. CDR3 length: 15 residues. Trimming took off 9 bases at V and 0 bases at J, with 11 bases between the two ends. The CDR3 sequence is CATSSTGSGANVLTF. DNA of the CDR3: TGTGCCACCTCCTCGACGGGCTCTGGGGCCAACGTCCTGACTTTC.

The chain combines TRBV28 with TRBJ1-3; perhaps TRBD1 as D (5 bases). V was shortened by 6 bases and J by 2 bases, with 14 bases between the two germline ends. The length of the CDR3 is 15 residues. Germline lookup yields CDR1 MDHEN and CDR2 SYDVKM. CDR3 DNA sequence: TGTGCCAGCAGCCTCCAGGGATCCACTGGAAACACCATATATTTT. This translates into CASSLQGSTGNTIYF.

This clonotype occurred many times. This chain joins TRBV2 and TRBJ2-1; 11 bases align to TRBD2. Germline CDR1 SNHLY, CDR2 FYNNEI. The CDR3 extends over 19 amino acids. Unmatched junction bases numbered 14, after V lost 2 bases and J lost 5 bases. The CDR3 region is CASSEWAGEGTSGNNEQFF. The CDR3 coding sequence is TGTGCCAGCAGTGAATGGGCTGGTGAAGGGACTAGCGGTAACAATGAGCAGTTCTTC.

The table lists this clonotype with a few counts. The chain uses TRBV20-1 and TRBJ2-5, with TRBD1 as a possible D gene (5 bases). The CDR3 is 14 residues long. In germline, CDR1 is DFQATT, CDR2 SNEGSKA (reference sequence). Trimming shortened V by 2 bases and J by 5 bases, and 15 bases separated the two germline ends. The CDR3 sequence: CSARYSQALETQYF. The CDR3 DNA is TGCAGTGCTAGATATTCACAGGCGTTGGAGACCCAGTACTTC.

This clonotype has at least ten counts. The chain has TRBV12-5 and TRBJ1-2; D unresolved. Trimming took off 1 base at V and 4 bases at J, with 7 bases between the two ends. CDR3 size: 13 residues. Germline V lookup: CDR1 LGHNT, CDR2 FRNRAP. CDR3 loop: CASGLEIGYGYTF. The CDR3 DNA sequence: TGTGCTAGTGGTTTGGAGATAGGCTATGGCTACACCTTC.

This clonotype was recorded many times. The J gene is TRBJ2-7, the V gene TRBV6-1; 7 bases align to TRBD1. The length of the CDR3 is 14 residues. Losses at the gene ends were 3 bases for V and 3 bases for J; bases not matched to a gene: 5. Germline V lookup: CDR1 MNHNS, CDR2 SASEGT. The CDR3 DNA is TGTGCCAGCAGTGACCGGGACAGAGGCTACGAGCAGTACTTC. Protein sequence: CASSDRDRGYEQYF.

This clonotype showed up just a few times. This chain uses TRBV5-1 with TRBJ2-5; TRBD2 agrees at 12 bases. Germline trimming cut 2 bases from V and 4 bases from J; bases unmatched to any gene: 9. The germline V gene has CDR1 SGHRS and CDR2 YFSETQ. The CDR3 covers 17 residues. The CDR3 loop reads CASSFGPSGGAGETQYF. The CDR3 DNA is TGCGCCAGCAGCTTCGGCCCTAGCGGGGGGGCCGGAGAGACCCAGTACTTC.

The CDR3 spells CASSLKENRAGTQYF. For the CDR3, the DNA is TGCGCCAGCAGCTTAAAAGAAAACAGGGCGGGTACGCAGTATTTT. The chain combines TRBV5-1 with TRBJ2-3; possibly TRBD1 for D (6 bases). The CDR3 has 15 residues. The V gene lost 2 bases and the J gene lost 8 bases, with 18 bases spanning the gap. Germline loops: CDR1 SGHRS, CDR2 YFSETQ.

The chain joins TRBV11-2 to TRBJ2-7; 9 bases are a match to TRBD1. Germline loops: CDR1 SGHAT, CDR2 FQNNGV. With V trimmed by 2 bases and J by 3 bases, 8 bases remained unmatched. This CDR3 spans 16 amino acids. The CDR3 nucleotides read TGTGCCAGCAGCTTACCACAGGGGGCGCGGGGCTACGAGCAGTACTTC. It is translated as CASSLPQGARGYEQYF. Full variable domain (rest looked up from reference TRBV11-2 and TRBJ2-7): EAGVAQSPRYKIIEKRQSVAFWCNPISGHATLYWYQQILGQGPKLLIQFQNNGVVDDSQLPKDRFSAERLKGVDSTLKIQPAKLEDSAVYLCASSLPQGARGYEQYFGPGTRLTVT.

The J gene is TRBJ1-1, the V gene TRBV19; possible D gene TRBD1, 5 bases. This CDR3 is built from 17 residues. The germline CDR1 and CDR2 sequences are LNHDA and SQIVND (reference sequence). V lost 2 bases and J lost 1, with 17 bases in between. Written as DNA, the CDR3 is TGTGCCAGTAGTATAAGGGCGCCGGGGCAGCCGAACACTGAAGCTTTCTTT. Encoded protein: CASSIRAPGQPNTEAFF.

This clonotype was seen only a few times. The genes are TRBV30 and TRBJ2-7; 9 nucleotides match TRBD2. With 8 bases clipped from V and 4 bases from J, the junction kept 9 bases outside the gene matches. The CDR3 runs to 13 residues. The V gene's germline CDR1 is GTSNPN and CDR2 SVGIG (reference sequence). The DNA of the CDR3 is TGTGCCGGGGGGGGGACTAGCTCATACGAGCAGTACTTC. Its translation: CAGGGTSSYEQYF.

V is TRBV5-1 and J is TRBJ1-1; a weak D match, TRBD1 (5 bases). Trimming stripped 0 bases from V and 1 base from J, with 13 bases between. Germline CDR1 is SGHRS and CDR2 is YFSETQ. The CDR3 length is 16 residues. The CDR3 sequence: CASSLAGGLPNTEAFF. CDR3 sequence (DNA): TGCGCCAGCAGCTTGGCCGGGGGACTCCCGAACACTGAAGCTTTCTTT.

The chain combines TRBV20-1 with TRBJ2-3, with TRBD2 matching over 10 bases. The length of the CDR3 is 15 residues. Trimming took 6 bases from V and 1 from J; bases not matched to a gene: 7. Germline V CDR1 and CDR2: DFQATT, SNEGSKA (reference sequence). CDR3 DNA: TGCAGTGCCCCACTAGCGGGATCGGGCACAGATACGCAGTATTTT. It specifies CSAPLAGSGTDTQYF.

The CDR3 DNA is TGTGCCAGCAGCTTAATTGGAGTGCTTGGGCCGCGCGTCCTGACTTTC. Amino acids: CASSLIGVLGPRVLTF. The chain recombines TRBV13 with TRBJ2-6; no definite D call. The length of the CDR3 is 16 residues. Trimming removed 2 bases from V and 12 bases from J, with 20 bases in between. CDR1 is PRHDT and CDR2 is FYEKMQ in the germline V gene (reference sequence).

The genes are TRBV4-2 and TRBJ1-2; D gene uncertain. The CDR3 has 15 residues. V shed 0 bases and J shed 4 bases, with 12 bases lying between them. CDR1 LGHNA and CDR2 YNFKEQ come from the germline V gene. The CDR3 here is CASSQDWRPTYGYTF. In DNA form, the CDR3 reads TGTGCCAGCAGCCAAGATTGGCGGCCGACCTATGGCTACACCTTC.

The V and J genes are TRBV20-1 and TRBJ1-5; 9 bases fit TRBD1. CDR3 length: 15 amino acids. The germline V gene encodes CDR1 DFQATT and CDR2 SNEGSKA (reference sequence). Trimming removed 2 bases from V and 3 bases from J; junction bases left unmatched: 5. Written as DNA, the CDR3 is TGCAGTGCTAGAAGTACAGGGGGCGTCAATCAGCCCCAGCATTTT. Its protein is CSARSTGGVNQPQHF.

The V and J genes are TRBV12-3 or TRBV12-4 and TRBJ2-1, with TRBD2 matching over 12 bases. This CDR3 region has 20 residues. The trim removed 0 bases at V and 0 bases at J, leaving 9 bases unmatched. The CDR3: CASSLAPGLAGFLSYNEQFF. CDR3 sequence (DNA): TGTGCCAGCAGTTTAGCCCCGGGACTAGCGGGTTTCCTCTCCTACAATGAGCAGTTCTTC.

This clonotype was picked up many times. V gene TRBV7-2 combines with J gene TRBJ2-7; TRBD1 aligns across 8 bases. The CDR3 is made up of 15 amino acids. From germline, CDR1 is SGHTA and CDR2 FQGNSA. The V and J ends lost 1 base and 5 bases, in that order; junction bases with no gene match: 7. The CDR3 is CASSLEGQGIHEQYF. The CDR3 DNA reads TGTGCCAGCAGCTTAGAAGGACAGGGTATCCACGAGCAGTACTTC.